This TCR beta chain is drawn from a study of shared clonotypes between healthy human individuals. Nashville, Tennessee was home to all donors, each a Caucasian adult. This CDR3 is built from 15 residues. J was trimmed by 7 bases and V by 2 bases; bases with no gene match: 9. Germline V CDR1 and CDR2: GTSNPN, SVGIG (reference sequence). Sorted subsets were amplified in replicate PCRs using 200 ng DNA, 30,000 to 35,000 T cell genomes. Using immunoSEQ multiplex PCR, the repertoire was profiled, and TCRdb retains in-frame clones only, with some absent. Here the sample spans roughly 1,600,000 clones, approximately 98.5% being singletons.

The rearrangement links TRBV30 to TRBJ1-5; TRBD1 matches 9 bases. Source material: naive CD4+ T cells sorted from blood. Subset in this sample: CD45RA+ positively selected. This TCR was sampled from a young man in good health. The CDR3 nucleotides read TGTGCCTGGAGTCCCGGACAGGGGAAGGGACAGCCCCAGCATTTT. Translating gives CAWSPGQGKGQPQHF.